The rows below give T cell receptor beta chains drawn from one sample of a study of blood T cell repertoires in COVID-19. Using immunoSEQ multiplex PCR, the repertoire was profiled, and TCRdb retains in-frame clones only, with some absent. This sample has 350,000 to 450,000 clones, with around 92% found just once. Sequenced: PBMCs or T cells enriched from blood (not recorded which). These receptors were obtained from a young woman who had recovered from COVID-19. Each CDR3 is given with its conserved first and last residue. The D gene is left open where the match is weak. Some rows mark clone size as missing; the rest say once, few, many or name a class of expanded clone.

v_call,clone_size,d_call,j_call,cdr3_nt,cdr3_aa
TRBV30,NA,TRBD1,TRBJ1-1,TGTGCCTGGAGTGTAGCAGGGGGCGTTGCTTTCTTT,CAWSVAGGVAFF
TRBV19,once,NA,TRBJ2-3,TGTGCCAGTAGTATCGGGGACTGGATAGATACGCAGTATTTT,CASSIGDWIDTQYF
TRBV28,NA,NA,TRBJ1-1,TGTGCCAGCAGTTTTAGGGGTTCGGCTTTCTTT,CASSFRGSAFF
TRBV7-2,few,TRBD1,TRBJ1-5,TGTGCCAGCAGCACCCGGACAGGTCATCAGCCCCAGCATTTT,CASSTRTGHQPQHF
TRBV7-2,once,NA,TRBJ2-7,TGTGCCAGCAGCTTACAGGGGAAAGACTACGAGCAGTACTTC,CASSLQGKDYEQYF
TRBV6-5,NA,NA,TRBJ2-2,TGTGCCAGCACGGCGAACACCGGGGAGCTGTTTTTT,CASTANTGELFF
TRBV5-1,NA,TRBD1,TRBJ2-6,TGCGCCAGCAGCAGGACAGGCGGGGGGGCCAACGTCCTGACTTTC,CASSRTGGGANVLTF
TRBV9,NA,TRBD1,TRBJ1-2,TGTGCCAGCAGCGTTACAGGGGGTAGTGGCTACACCTTC,CASSVTGGSGYTF
TRBV7-9,once,NA,TRBJ2-1,TGTGCCAGCAGCTCAAGGACCCCGGGGTATGAGCAGTTCTTC,CASSSRTPGYEQFF
TRBV7-2,NA,NA,TRBJ2-3,TGTGCCAGCAGCTCCCTCGGGGGGCCGGATACGCAGTATTTT,CASSSLGGPDTQYF
TRBV7-8,NA,NA,TRBJ1-1,TGTGCCAGCAGCTATCGGACAGAAACAAGCAACACTGAAGCTTTCTTT,CASSYRTETSNTEAFF
TRBV30,once,TRBD1,TRBJ2-7,TGTGCCTGGAGTGTACAGGGGTACGAGCAGTACTTC,CAWSVQGYEQYF
TRBV7-8,NA,TRBD1,TRBJ1-3,TGTGCCAGCAGCTTAGCCGGACGATCCGGGACAGGGGCTGGAAACACCATATATTTT,CASSLAGRSGTGAGNTIYF
TRBV7-9,NA,TRBD1,TRBJ2-1,TGTGCCAGCAGCTCGGGACAGGGGGCTGTCGAGCAGTTCTTC,CASSSGQGAVEQFF
TRBV3-1/TRBV3-2,NA,NA,TRBJ2-5,TGTGCCAGCAGCCTAGACGTAGTACCCCTAGAGACCCAGTACTTC,CASSLDVVPLETQYF
TRBV28,NA,NA,TRBJ1-1,TGTGCCAGCAGTTCCCTAGACTTCGACGCGCGGAACACTGAAGCTTTCTTT,CASSSLDFDARNTEAFF
TRBV11-3,NA,TRBD1,TRBJ1-5,TGTGCCAGCAGCAACAGGAGATGGGGACAGGGGGCGGGTCAGCCCCAGCATTTT,CASSNRRWGQGAGQPQHF
TRBV25-1,NA,NA,TRBJ2-1,TGTGCCAGCAGTGAATTAACACCAAGCTCCTACAATGAGCAGTTCTTC,CASSELTPSSYNEQFF
TRBV28,NA,NA,TRBJ1-1,TGTGCCAGCACCGAGGGGGTGAACACTGAAGCTTTCTTT,CASTEGVNTEAFF
TRBV4-1,NA,NA,TRBJ2-1,TGCGCCAGCAGCCAAGTTTCTGACGGGAGCCGCAACAATGAGCAGTTCTTC,CASSQVSDGSRNNEQFF
TRBV5-1,NA,TRBD2,TRBJ2-7,TGCGCCAGCAGCTTCTCTAGCGGGAGGGCCTACGAGCAGTACTTC,CASSFSSGRAYEQYF
TRBV6-5,few,NA,TRBJ1-5,TGTGCCAGCAGTCCCGGGACAAGCAATCAGCCCCAGCATTTT,CASSPGTSNQPQHF
TRBV6-5,NA,TRBD2,TRBJ2-1,TGTGCCAGCTCTAGCGGGGTTTGGAATGAGCAGTTCTTC,CASSSGVWNEQFF
TRBV27,NA,TRBD1,TRBJ1-2,TGTGCCAGCAGTTGGAATCGGGGGACAGGGGGCAACTATGGCTACACCTTC,CASSWNRGTGGNYGYTF
TRBV14,few,TRBD2,TRBJ2-7,TGTGCCAGCAGCCAAGATCAACTCCCTAGGGGACTAGCGGGAAGCGAGCAGTACTTC,CASSQDQLPRGLAGSEQYF
TRBV3-1/TRBV3-2,NA,NA,TRBJ2-7,TGTGCCAGCAGCCAAGGGCAAGGAGTTTACGAGCAGTACTTC,CASSQGQGVYEQYF
TRBV27,NA,TRBD2,TRBJ2-1,TGTGCCAGTTACGCGGGAGGCGCATACAATGAGCAGTTCTTC,CASYAGGAYNEQFF
TRBV10-3,once,NA,TRBJ1-2,TGTGCCACGGCCCTTCTCGGAGTTAACTATGGCTACACCTTC,CATALLGVNYGYTF
TRBV3-1/TRBV3-2,NA,NA,TRBJ2-7,TGTGCCAGCAGCTCGGGGTGGCTAGCCACCTACGAGCAGTACTTC,CASSSGWLATYEQYF
TRBV13,NA,NA,TRBJ2-2,TGTGCCAGCAGCTTAGTAGGGGTCGGGTCCCTGAACACCGGGGAGCTGTTTTTT,CASSLVGVGSLNTGELFF
TRBV3-1/TRBV3-2,NA,NA,TRBJ2-1,TGTGCCAGCAGCCAAGATACACGGAAGGGGTCCTACAATGAGCAGTTCTTC,CASSQDTRKGSYNEQFF
TRBV5-6,NA,TRBD1,TRBJ2-7,TGTGCCAGCAGCGACAGGGATCACGAGCAGTACTTC,CASSDRDHEQYF
TRBV7-2,NA,TRBD1,TRBJ2-7,TGTGCCAGCAGCCCCGACAGGGCTACCTACGAGCAGTACTTC,CASSPDRATYEQYF
TRBV7-2,NA,TRBD1,TRBJ1-5,TGTGCCAGCAGCTTAGGACAGGGATGGGGGCAGCCCCAGCATTTT,CASSLGQGWGQPQHF
TRBV7-9,NA,NA,TRBJ1-1,TGTGCCAGCAGCCTAGCGACAGTTGAAGCTTTCTTT,CASSLATVEAFF
TRBV6-2/TRBV6-3,NA,TRBD1,TRBJ1-5,TGTGCCAGCAGTCCAACAGGGGGGTACAATCAGCCCCAGCATTTT,CASSPTGGYNQPQHF
TRBV25-1,once,NA,TRBJ1-4,TGTGCCAGCAGTGATTTAGAGGGCGGAACTTCGGAAAAACTGTTTTTT,CASSDLEGGTSEKLFF
TRBV19,NA,NA,TRBJ1-1,TGTGCCAGTTCGAACAAGTTAACAACTGAAGCTTTCTTT,CASSNKLTTEAFF
TRBV4-3,NA,TRBD2,TRBJ2-3,TGCGCCAGCAGCTCCGGACTAGCGGGGGGCGCTAGCACAGATACGCAGTATTTT,CASSSGLAGGASTDTQYF
TRBV10-3,NA,NA,TRBJ1-2,TGTGCCATCAGTGAGTCTGGGGGGAATGGATTTTATGGCTACACCTTC,CAISESGGNGFYGYTF